This T cell receptor (beta chain) was sequenced for a study of blood T cell repertoires in COVID-19. Whole-study context: Acute and convalescent COVID-19 specimens originated in the United States, Italy and Spain. PBMCs, B-cell-depleted T cells, or T cells provided the cDNA or gDNA that made up the material.

TCRdb's table, derived via immunoSEQ multiplex PCR, lists solely in-frame clones and lacks some. In the table there are approximately 300,000 clones, around nine tenths of which are singletons. The V and J ends lost 2 bases and 0 bases respectively, with 10 bases between them. CDR3 length: 14 residues. From germline, CDR1 is GTSNPN and CDR2 SVGIG (reference sequence). The TCR sequence derives from a woman in her twenties or thirties with COVID-19, enrolled during active disease. Sequencing was done on a sample of peripheral blood. This chain links TRBV30 with TRBJ1-2; tentatively, D is TRBD1 (6 bases). The CDR3 DNA is TGTGCCTGGAGTATGCAGGGGACTAACTATGGCTACACCTTC. It codes for CAWSMQGTNYGYTF.